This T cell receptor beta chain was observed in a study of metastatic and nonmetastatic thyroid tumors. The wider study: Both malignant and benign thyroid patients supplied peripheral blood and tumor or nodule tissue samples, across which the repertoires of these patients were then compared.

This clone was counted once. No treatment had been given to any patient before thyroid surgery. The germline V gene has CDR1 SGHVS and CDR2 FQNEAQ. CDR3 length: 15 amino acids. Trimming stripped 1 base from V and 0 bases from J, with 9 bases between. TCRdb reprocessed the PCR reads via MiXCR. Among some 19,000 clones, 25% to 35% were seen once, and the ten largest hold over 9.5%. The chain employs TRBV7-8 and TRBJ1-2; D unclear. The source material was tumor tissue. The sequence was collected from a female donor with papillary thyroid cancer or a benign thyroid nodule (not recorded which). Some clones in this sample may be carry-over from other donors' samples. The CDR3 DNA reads TGTGCCAGCAGCTTAGGCGGCGCTTCTAACTATGGCTACACCTTC. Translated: CASSLGGASNYGYTF.